The present T cell receptor beta chain was sequenced within a study of CD8 T cell repertoires and HIV-1 epitope variants. Overall study context: Separate wells received one of Twenty-five Gag or Nef variant peptides. Control wells had CMV/EBV/flu peptides, negative Ebola AY9, or no peptide.

This CDR3 region has 17 residues. With V trimmed by 1 base and J by 1 base, 10 bases remained unmatched. Germline V gene sequence: CDR1 SGDLS, CDR2 YYNGEE. As for this clone: Its specificity is unknown.

Clones were read by immunoSEQ multiplex PCR, and TCRdb kept only the in-frame ones, dropping some. The sample comprises about 5,600 clones, about 65% of which are singletons, and 41% rests with the top ten. The chain employs TRBV9 and TRBJ1-2, with 7 positions matching TRBD1. This TCR was recovered from a male donor with HIV. Source material: cultured CD8+ T cells derived from PBMCs. CDR3 in DNA: TGTGCCAGCAGCGTATCCTCACAGGGGCCATTTAACTATGGCTACACCTTC. This codes for CASSVSSQGPFNYGYTF.